This TCR beta chain was observed in a study of T cells after yellow fever vaccination. The TCR cDNA carried a universal primer site and UMIs from 5'RACE template switching. TCRdb reprocessed the 5' RACE reads via MiXCR and lists one record per CDR3 protein. The sample has some 220,000 distinct CDR3 sequences; 2.5% to 3.5% are singletons. Trimming took 6 bases from V and 4 from J; bases not matched to a gene: 4. This CDR3 contains 13 residues. Study-level findings and limits: Abundant clonotypes from the bulk population could have been carried over as contaminants into FACS-sorted repertoires. Clonotypes found in both CD4 and CD8 compartments made up a small share. Most primary-vaccination clones reappeared after the booster (about 95% CD4, roughly 90% CD8).

Ten or more counts support this clonotype. Its target is unknown. The TCR comes from a man aged 18-30 years who received the YFV17D yellow fever vaccine. The chain has TRBV12-3 or TRBV12-4 and TRBJ1-2, with 8 positions matching TRBD1. The specimen comprised CD4+ T cells sorted from PBMCs, sampled 10 days after the yellow fever booster vaccination. CDR3 in amino acids: CASSADRGYGYTF. CDR3 coding DNA: TGTGCCAGCAGCGCCGACAGGGGCTATGGCTACACCTTC.